A single sample is the source of the 27 T cell receptor beta chains below, sequenced in a study of T-cell memory formation after mild COVID-19. TCRdb reprocessed the 5' RACE reads via MiXCR and lists one record per CDR3 protein. This sample carries about 350,000 distinct CDR3 sequences, 28% of them seen once, and the ten largest clones take around an eighth. Sequencing input: PBMCs or a T cell subset sorted from them (not recorded which). Receptors were obtained from an adult woman who had mild COVID-19 (a few samples of this study predate the infection). Cell type and time point are not known.

This clonotype was found a few times. V and J are TRBV18 and TRBJ1-1; 11 positions agree with TRBD1. The CDR3 sequence is 16 residues long. V trimming: 4 bases; J trimming: 5 bases; junction bases outside the gene matches: 9. Germline CDR1 is KGHSH and CDR2 is LQKENI. CDR3 sequence: CASSHGQGAPGTEAFF. The DNA for the CDR3 is TGTGCCAGCTCACATGGACAGGGGGCGCCGGGTACTGAAGCTTTCTTT.

V usage is TRBV24-1 and J usage is TRBJ2-1, with 10 bases matching TRBD1. From germline, CDR1 is KGHDR and CDR2 SFDVKD. V trimming: 1 base; J trimming: 9 bases; junction bases outside the gene matches: 8. This CDR3 region has 16 residues. In DNA form, the CDR3 reads TGTGCCACCAGTGATTTCGGGACAGGGGTGGCGGGTGAGCAGTTCTTC. It codes for CATSDFGTGVAGEQFF.

This clonotype was seen a handful of times. This sequence joins TRBV19 and TRBJ1-1; D ambiguous. The CDR3 has 16 residues. The V gene lost 7 bases and the J gene lost 0 bases, with 18 bases spanning the gap. Looked up from germline, CDR1 is LNHDA and CDR2 is SQIVND (reference sequence). In DNA, the CDR3 is TGTGCCAGTACAGAGTCACGCCAGTACATGAACACTGAAGCTTTCTTT. Protein product: CASTESRQYMNTEAFF.

This clonotype was counted a few times. The genes are TRBV7-3 and TRBJ2-1; the match to TRBD1 covers 8 bases. The CDR3 loop spans 13 amino acids. Germline assignment: CDR1 SGHTA and CDR2 FQGTGA. V dropped 5 bases and J dropped 6; count of bases not matched to a gene: 3. CDR3 nucleotides: TGTGCCAGCAGCGTCGGGACAGGCAATGAGCAGTTCTTC. This sequence encodes CASSVGTGNEQFF. The variable domain in full, completed from reference TRBV7-3 and TRBJ2-1, reads GAGVSQTPSNKVTEKGKYVELRCDPISGHTALYWYRQSLGQGPEFLIYFQGTGAADDSGLPNDRFFAVRPEGSVSTLKIQRTERGDSAVYLCASSVGTGNEQFFGPGTRLTVL.

This clonotype was detected a few times. The J gene is TRBJ1-2, the V gene TRBV12-3 or TRBV12-4; D ambiguous. Trimming took 5 bases from V and 5 from J, leaving 21 bases between them. The CDR3 spans 16 residues. The CDR3 loop is CASSPSGKGTYYGYTF. Here the CDR3 DNA reads TGTGCCAGCAGTCCAAGCGGGAAGGGCACGTATTATGGCTACACCTTC.

This clonotype appeared a few times. The rearrangement joins TRBV5-1 to TRBJ2-2; possible D gene TRBD1, 5 bases. CDR1 is SGHRS, CDR2 YFSETQ, per germline. The CDR3 extends over 13 amino acids. V lost 5 bases and J 11 bases, leaving 16 bases between the germline ends. The CDR3 DNA reads as TGCGCCAGCAGTCCCCAGGGCAGGGCCGAGCTGTTTTTT. It encodes CASSPQGRAELFF. Variable domain in full (rest from reference TRBV5-1 and TRBJ2-2): KAGVTQTPRYLIKTRGQQVTLSCSPISGHRSVSWYQQTPGQGLQFLFEYFSETQRNKGNFPGRFSGRQFSNSRSEMNVSTLELGDSALYLCASSPQGRAELFFGEGSRLTVL.

The J gene is TRBJ2-7, the V gene TRBV3-1, with 11 bases that match TRBD2. Germline trimming cut 1 base from V and 0 bases from J; bases unmatched to any gene: 8. Germline V lookup: CDR1 LGHDT, CDR2 YNNKEL (reference sequence). This CDR3 has 18 amino acids. Here the CDR3 reads CASSQGLAGTPTSYEQYF. The CDR3 DNA sequence: TGTGCCAGCAGCCAAGGACTAGCGGGAACCCCAACCTCCTACGAGCAGTACTTC.

The V and J genes are TRBV7-8 and TRBJ2-5, with D possibly being TRBD1 (6 bases). Trimming cost V 5 bases and J 4 bases, with 11 bases left between them. CDR3 length equals 13 residues. Germline CDR1 reads SGHVS; CDR2 reads FQNEAQ. The CDR3: CASSHRDLETQYF. The CDR3 DNA is TGTGCCAGCAGCCACAGGGATTTAGAGACCCAGTACTTC.

This rearrangement joins TRBV12-3 or TRBV12-4 to TRBJ1-2; no clear D. This CDR3 comprises 14 residues. Trimming took 7 bases from V and 4 from J, leaving 16 bases between them. CDR3 protein: CASTPRGEFYGYTF. As DNA, the CDR3 is TGTGCCAGCACCCCCCGCGGGGAGTTCTATGGCTACACCTTC.

The rearrangement links TRBV20-1 to TRBJ2-2; D is perhaps TRBD2 (5 bases). V was pared by 0 bases and J by 3 bases, with 11 bases between. Germline V gene lookup returns CDR1 DFQATT and CDR2 SNEGSKA (reference sequence). The CDR3 totals 15 residues. In DNA form, the CDR3 reads TGCAGTGCTAGAGATCCGAGCGGTGACACCGGGGAGCTGTTTTTT. This translates into CSARDPSGDTGELFF.

The chain uses TRBV14 and TRBJ1-2; D gene uncertain. This CDR3 has 16 residues. Trimming left V 1 base short and J 4 bases short, with 16 bases between. Looked up from germline, CDR1 is SGHDN and CDR2 is FVKESK. The CDR3 is CASSQGQFGVGYGYTF. In nucleotides, the CDR3 is TGTGCCAGCAGCCAAGGGCAGTTTGGGGTTGGCTATGGCTACACCTTC.

The chain carries TRBV4-1 and TRBJ2-7; no clear D. Per the germline V gene, CDR1 is MGHRA and CDR2 is YSYEKL. V lost 1 base, J lost 4 bases, and 14 bases lay in between. The CDR3 is 15 amino acids. CDR3 nucleotides: TGCGCCAGCAGCCAAGCGGTAGATGAGTGGTACGAGCAGTACTTC. Translating gives CASSQAVDEWYEQYF.

The chain is built from TRBV6-5 and TRBJ2-5; tentatively, D is TRBD2 (8 bases). CDR1 and CDR2 from the germline V gene are MNHEY and SVGAGI. Trimming stripped 11 bases from V and 6 bases from J, with 31 bases between. CDR3 length equals 17 residues. The CDR3 here is CAGTSGGGRGKLQTQYF. In DNA, the CDR3 is TGTGCCGGGACGAGCGGGGGCGGCAGGGGGAAACTACAGACCCAGTACTTC.

V usage is TRBV12-3 or TRBV12-4 and J usage is TRBJ2-3; D might be TRBD2 (5 bases). The V end lost 5 bases, the J end lost 2 bases, and 17 bases lay between the germline ends. The CDR3 is made up of 16 amino acids. The CDR3 region is CASSPPSTKITDTQYF. CDR3 DNA: TGTGCCAGCAGTCCTCCCTCGACTAAGATCACAGATACGCAGTATTTT.

This clonotype was counted between two and nine times. V usage is TRBV4-1 and J usage is TRBJ2-3; 14 positions match TRBD2. V gave up 8 bases and J gave up 3 bases; unmatched junction bases: 1. Germline lookup yields CDR1 MGHRA and CDR2 YSYEKL. The CDR3 is made up of 14 amino acids. The CDR3 DNA reads TGCGCCAGCCGACTAGCGGGGGGGACAGATACGCAGTATTTT. Translating it yields CASRLAGGTDTQYF.

This clonotype was seen more than once but under ten times. This chain uses TRBV24-1 with TRBJ2-1; TRBD1 aligns across 10 bases. This CDR3 has 15 residues. Germline values: CDR1 KGHDR, CDR2 SFDVKD. Germline trimming cut 10 bases from V and 2 bases from J; bases unmatched to any gene: 7. CDR3 sequence reads: CATSGTGDTYNEQFF. Here the CDR3 DNA reads TGTGCCACTAGCGGGACAGGGGATACCTACAATGAGCAGTTCTTC.

This clonotype turned up a few times. The chain links TRBV12-3 or TRBV12-4 to TRBJ2-2; D not certain. Deletions cut 2 bases from V and 0 bases from J, with 4 bases between. The CDR3 has 14 residues. The CDR3 coding sequence is TGTGCCAGCAGTTTACCTCCGAACACCGGGGAGCTGTTTTTT. Amino acids: CASSLPPNTGELFF.

This chain joins TRBV4-3 and TRBJ1-4; D uncertain. The CDR3 loop spans 16 amino acids. CDR1 and CDR2 from the germline V gene are LGHNA and YSLEER. The V gene lost 1 base and the J gene lost 7 bases, with 16 bases spanning the gap. CDR3 coding DNA: TGCGCCAGCAGCCAAGCGTTGGACCGGTTGCGTGAAAAACTGTTTTTT. This translates into CASSQALDRLREKLFF.

This clonotype has more than one count but fewer than ten. V gene TRBV5-1 combines with J gene TRBJ2-7; no definite D call. The CDR3 totals 15 residues. With 0 bases removed from V and 3 bases from J, the gap between germline ends came to 13 bases. CDR1 and CDR2 from the germline V gene are SGHRS and YFSETQ. In DNA, the CDR3 is TGCGCCAGCAGCTTGGAGCTCGCTTTGGACTACGAGCAGTACTTC. Residues: CASSLELALDYEQYF. Supplemented by reference TRBV5-1 and TRBJ2-7, the full variable domain reads KAGVTQTPRYLIKTRGQQVTLSCSPISGHRSVSWYQQTPGQGLQFLFEYFSETQRNKGNFPGRFSGRQFSNSRSEMNVSTLELGDSALYLCASSLELALDYEQYFGPGTRLTVT.

The rearrangement links TRBV6-2 or TRBV6-3 to TRBJ2-7; 9 bases match TRBD1. Germline CDR1 MNHEY, CDR2 SVGEGT. The CDR3 runs 15 residues. The junction had 9 bases not matched to a gene; V was cut back by 5 bases and J by 4 bases. The CDR3 nucleotides are TGTGCCAGCAGTGACCCGGGACAGGGAGGATACGAGCAGTACTTC. As protein: CASSDPGQGGYEQYF.

This clonotype was counted between two and nine times. V is TRBV29-1 and J is TRBJ2-7; D perhaps matches TRBD2 (5 bases). The CDR3 extends over 10 amino acids. The germline V gene encodes CDR1 SQVTM and CDR2 ANQGSEA. Trimming left V 6 bases short and J 6 bases short, with 9 bases between. The CDR3 DNA sequence: TGCAGCGTAGTAGCGAGCGAGCAGTACTTC. Its translation: CSVVASEQYF.

Only a few counts were recorded for this clonotype. The chain has TRBV12-3 or TRBV12-4 and TRBJ2-2, with TRBD2 matching 7 bases. V shed 3 bases, J shed 0 bases, and the junction held 4 bases outside the gene matches. The CDR3 totals 16 residues. In DNA form, the CDR3 reads TGTGCCAGCAGTTTGTGGGCGGGAGCGAACACCGGGGAGCTGTTTTTT. Protein product: CASSLWAGANTGELFF.

This clonotype came up many times. The chain recombines TRBV2 with TRBJ1-2; 7 positions match TRBD1. The CDR3 covers 17 residues. V lost 4 bases to trimming and J lost 2 bases; unmatched junction nucleotides: 13. Germline CDR1 reads SNHLY; CDR2 reads FYNNEI. CDR3: CASSVSTGTEENYGYTF. CDR3 bases: TGTGCCAGCAGTGTCAGTACCGGGACAGAGGAAAACTATGGCTACACCTTC.

CDR3 region: CASSLAAGGVEKLFF. DNA of the CDR3: TGTGCCAGCAGCTTGGCCGCAGGGGGCGTCGAAAAACTGTTTTTT. This rearrangement joins TRBV5-4 to TRBJ1-4; 8 nucleotides line up with TRBD1. Germline CDR1 is SGHNT and CDR2 is YYREEE (reference sequence). J was trimmed by 8 bases and V by 0 bases; bases with no gene match: 6. The CDR3 is 15 residues long.

This clonotype was detected a few times. This chain joins TRBV7-8 and TRBJ1-1; D is possibly TRBD1 (5 bases). The CDR3 loop spans 13 amino acids. Germline values: CDR1 SGHVS, CDR2 FQNEAQ. Trimming stripped 1 base from V and 5 bases from J, with 8 bases between. The CDR3 reads CASSLEGATEAFF. Written as DNA, the CDR3 is TGTGCCAGCAGCTTAGAAGGGGCTACTGAAGCTTTCTTT.

This clonotype occurred a few times. This chain joins TRBV27 and TRBJ1-5; D is unclear. V was cut by 5 bases and J by 0 bases, with 2 bases left in between. The germline gives CDR1 MNHEY, CDR2 SMNVEV (reference sequence). This CDR3 is built from 12 residues. The CDR3 DNA sequence: TGTGCCAGCAGTGTTAGCAATCAGCCCCAGCATTTT. It yields the protein CASSVSNQPQHF.

As concerns this clonotype: At one end the junction does not follow the germline gene, possibly because of a read error. The CDR3 bases are TGTGCCAGCACCATGGGGTCCTACCTACCGGTCTTC. Translation: CASTMGSYLPVF. This chain links TRBV7-9 with TRBJ2-1, with unresolved D. There are 12 residues in the CDR3. Germline V CDR1 and CDR2: SEHNR, FQNEAQ (reference sequence).